These 32 T cell receptor beta chains were sequenced from one sample in a study of graft-versus-host responses after intestinal transplantation. TCRdb keeps only in-frame clones here, not all; method: immunoSEQ multiplex PCR. The repertoire has some 83,000 clones, 91% of them found once; the top ten carry approximately 0.096%. Their antigen targets remain unknown. Sequencing used unstimulated CD4+ T cells sorted from spleen or lymph node cells, obtained before intestinal transplant. The source of these receptors is a human donor who received an intestinal transplant.

The V gene is TRBV7-8, the J gene TRBJ1-4, with D perhaps TRBD1 (6 bases). Germline V gives CDR1 SGHVS, CDR2 FQNEAQ. This CDR3 has 15 residues. V was cut by 5 bases and J by 7 bases, with 17 bases left in between. CDR3 region: CASSPPGGRFEKLFF. CDR3 sequence (DNA): TGTGCCAGCAGCCCCCCGGGGGGGCGCTTTGAAAAACTGTTTTTT.

This sequence joins TRBV6-4 and TRBJ2-2, with D possibly TRBD1 on 6 matching bases. The germline CDR1 and CDR2 sequences are MRHNA and SNTAGT. The V end was cut by 2 bases, the J end by 3 bases, with 10 bases between. This CDR3 comprises 15 residues. In DNA form, the CDR3 reads TGTGCCAGCAGTGACAGAGGACAGTACACCGGGGAGCTGTTTTTT. Amino acids: CASSDRGQYTGELFF.

The gene calls are TRBV6-4 and TRBJ1-1, with 8 bases matching TRBD1. Losses at the gene ends were 3 bases for V and 4 bases for J; bases not matched to a gene: 4. Germline values: CDR1 MRHNA, CDR2 SNTAGT. The CDR3 consists of 14 residues. CDR3 loop: CASSETGGPTEAFF. CDR3 DNA sequence: TGTGCCAGCAGTGAAACAGGGGGGCCCACTGAAGCTTTCTTT.

The chain recombines TRBV7-2 with TRBJ2-7, with 7 nucleotides matching TRBD1. V was clipped by 1 base and J by 4 bases; unmatched bases: 7. The germline gives CDR1 SGHTA, CDR2 FQGNSA. CDR3 length equals 15 residues. The CDR3 sequence is CASSLVPTGMYEQYF. CDR3 nucleotides: TGTGCCAGCAGCTTAGTTCCGACAGGGATGTACGAGCAGTACTTC.

This sequence joins TRBV29-1 and TRBJ2-5, with D possibly TRBD1 on 5 matching bases. This CDR3 has 12 residues. The V gene's germline CDR1 is SQVTM and CDR2 ANQGSEA. V lost 6 bases and J lost 2, with 10 bases in between. The CDR3 spells CSVQTAQETQYF. The CDR3 nucleotides are TGCAGCGTCCAGACAGCTCAAGAGACCCAGTACTTC.

The chain is built from TRBV10-3 and TRBJ2-7, with D unclear. The CDR3 runs 13 residues. Deletions cut 5 bases from V and 0 bases from J, with 8 bases between. Germline assignment: CDR1 ENHRY and CDR2 SYGVKD. CDR3 residues: CAISMVDSYEQYF. The CDR3 DNA is TGTGCCATCAGTATGGTAGACTCCTACGAGCAGTACTTC.

Note on this clone: The junction departs from the called germline gene at one end, perhaps through a read error. The V and J genes are TRBV6-1 and TRBJ1-6, with a tentative D call TRBD1 (6 bases). Germline V gene data show CDR1 as MNHNS and CDR2 as SASEGT. The length of the CDR3 is 17 residues. CDR3 residues: CASSVRQGISYNSPLHF. DNA of the CDR3: TGTGCCAGCAGTGTCAGGCAGGGGATATCCTACAATTCACCCCTCCACTTT.

The chain employs TRBV5-6 and TRBJ2-7, with 7 bases identical to TRBD1. The CDR3 runs 16 residues. Trimming at V came to 3 bases and at J to 3 bases, leaving 12 bases not matched to a gene. CDR1 SGHDT and CDR2 YYEEEE come from the germline V gene. Written as DNA, the CDR3 is TGTGCCAGCAGCTGGCGTGGGACAGCAGACCGCTACGAGCAGTACTTC. It specifies CASSWRGTADRYEQYF.

The chain uses TRBV18 and TRBJ2-6; 10 bases are shared with TRBD1. There are 20 residues in the CDR3. Germline V CDR1 and CDR2: KGHSH, LQKENI. Trimming took 3 bases from V and 2 from J; bases not matched to a gene: 13. The DNA for the CDR3 is TGTGCCAGCTCACCCGGGAGTATGGGACAGGGGTTCACTGGGGCCAACGTCCTGACTTTC. Translation: CASSPGSMGQGFTGANVLTF.

The chain uses TRBV30 and TRBJ1-1, with a weak D call TRBD1 (5 bases). Trimming shortened V by 2 bases and J by 5 bases, and 18 bases separated the two germline ends. CDR1 is GTSNPN and CDR2 is SVGIG in the germline V gene (reference sequence). The CDR3 sequence is 15 residues long. The CDR3 is CAWSNRGPGETEAFF. CDR3 coding DNA: TGTGCCTGGAGTAACCGAGGGCCGGGGGAAACTGAAGCTTTCTTT.

The chain carries TRBV5-1 and TRBJ1-2; 7 nucleotides line up with TRBD1. The V and J ends lost 4 bases and 6 bases, in that order; junction bases with no gene match: 9. Germline V gene data show CDR1 as SGHRS and CDR2 as YFSETQ. CDR3 length: 14 residues. The CDR3 sequence: CASSLPDRSDGYTF. CDR3 DNA sequence: TGCGCCAGCAGCCTTCCGGACAGGTCGGATGGCTACACCTTC.

This clone was seen a single time. This chain uses TRBV7-8 with TRBJ2-7, with 7 bases fitting TRBD1. The CDR3 covers 13 residues. Per the germline V gene, CDR1 is SGHVS and CDR2 is FQNEAQ. V lost 3 bases and J lost 3; bases outside the gene matches: 2. Written as DNA, the CDR3 is TGTGCCAGCAGCTTCGGACAGGTCTACGAGCAGTACTTC. It yields the protein CASSFGQVYEQYF.

J is TRBJ2-1 and V is TRBV2; D call uncertain. Between the trimmed V and J ends, which lost 5 bases and 3 bases, there was a span of 11 bases. CDR3 length: 14 residues. Germline assignment: CDR1 SNHLY and CDR2 FYNNEI. CDR3 DNA: TGTGCCAGCAGTAACAGTATTAACTACAATGAGCAGTTCTTC. The encoded protein is CASSNSINYNEQFF. Drawing the rest from reference TRBV2 and TRBJ2-1, the complete variable domain is EPEVTQTPSHQVTQMGQEVILRCVPISNHLYFYWYRQILGQKVEFLVSFYNNEISEKSEIFDDQFSVERPDGSNFTLKIRSTKLEDSAMYFCASSNSINYNEQFFGPGTRLTVL.

The rearrangement links TRBV6-5 to TRBJ1-1; no clear D. Germline V gene sequence: CDR1 MNHEY, CDR2 SVGAGI. The V gene lost 3 bases and the J gene lost 1 base, with 15 bases spanning the gap. The CDR3 is made up of 16 amino acids. CDR3 region: CASSYALAGRNTEAFF. The CDR3, as DNA: TGTGCCAGCAGTTATGCTTTGGCAGGTAGGAACACTGAAGCTTTCTTT.

V usage is TRBV5-6 and J usage is TRBJ2-1; 8 bases align to TRBD1. V shed 4 bases, J shed 4 bases, and the junction held 7 bases outside the gene matches. Per the germline V gene, CDR1 is SGHDT and CDR2 is YYEEEE. This CDR3 spans 15 amino acids. In DNA form, the CDR3 reads TGTGCCAGCAGCCATAGGACAGGGATTTACAATGAGCAGTTCTTC. Amino acids: CASSHRTGIYNEQFF. Together with reference TRBV5-6 and TRBJ2-1, the CDR3 gives the full variable domain: DAGVTQSPTHLIKTRGQQVTLRCSPKSGHDTVSWYQQALGQGPQFIFQYYEEEERQRGNFPDRFSGHQFPNYSSELNVNALLLGDSALYLCASSHRTGIYNEQFFGPGTRLTVL.

This chain joins TRBV18 and TRBJ2-7; TRBD1 matches at 12 bases. The CDR3 runs to 14 residues. J lost 4 bases, V lost 4 bases, and 2 bases had no gene match. The V gene's germline CDR1 is KGHSH and CDR2 LQKENI. CDR3 loop: CASSQGQGAYEQYF. DNA of the CDR3: TGTGCCAGCTCACAGGGACAGGGGGCTTACGAGCAGTACTTC.

The chain joins TRBV29-1 to TRBJ1-1, with D unresolved. This CDR3 has 14 amino acids. Germline CDR1 is SQVTM and CDR2 is ANQGSEA. The ends were cut back, 4 bases at V and 0 bases at J, with 12 bases in the middle. The chain's CDR3 is CSVVGLLLNTEAFF. The CDR3 DNA reads as TGCAGCGTTGTGGGCCTCCTGCTGAACACTGAAGCTTTCTTT.

V gene TRBV2 combines with J gene TRBJ2-6; D not resolved. Trimming stripped 6 bases from V and 0 bases from J, with 6 bases between. Germline V CDR1 and CDR2: SNHLY, FYNNEI. The CDR3 length is 14 residues. The CDR3 DNA sequence: TGTGCCAGCAGCTCGGGCTCTGGGGCCAACGTCCTGACTTTC. Translation gives CASSSGSGANVLTF.

V is TRBV19 and J is TRBJ1-4; 10 bases map to TRBD1. CDR1 is LNHDA, CDR2 SQIVND, per germline (reference sequence). CDR3 length equals 16 residues. Trimming took 7 bases from V and 7 from J; bases not matched to a gene: 12. CDR3 in amino acids: CASTLLLDRGSEKLFF. In nucleotides, the CDR3 is TGTGCCAGTACCCTCCTTCTGGACAGGGGGAGTGAAAAACTGTTTTTT.

The chain is built from TRBV30 and TRBJ2-1, with a weak D call TRBD2 (6 bases). This CDR3 is built from 11 residues. Trimming shortened V by 4 bases and J by 13 bases, and 14 bases separated the two germline ends. Germline CDR1 is GTSNPN and CDR2 is SVGIG (reference sequence). CDR3 amino acids: CAWKLRETQFF. The CDR3 DNA reads TGTGCCTGGAAACTACGGGAGACCCAGTTCTTC.

V usage is TRBV6-5 and J usage is TRBJ2-7, with D possibly being TRBD1 (5 bases). The germline V gene has CDR1 MNHEY and CDR2 SVGAGI. The length of the CDR3 is 11 residues. With 3 bases removed from V and 6 bases from J, the gap between germline ends came to 6 bases. The CDR3 region has the DNA TGTGCCAGCAGTTATAGGGGCGAGCAGTACTTC. As protein: CASSYRGEQYF.

The chain uses TRBV29-1 and TRBJ1-2, with TRBD1 as a possible D gene (6 bases). The CDR3 runs to 15 residues. CDR1 and CDR2 (germline): SQVTM, ANQGSEA. The V gene lost 6 bases and the J gene lost 4 bases, with 21 bases spanning the gap. The CDR3 spells CSVPRGGGASYGYTF. CDR3 bases: TGCAGCGTCCCAAGGGGCGGGGGCGCTTCCTATGGCTACACCTTC.

This chain connects TRBV2 to TRBJ1-2; 8 bases are a match to TRBD1. This CDR3 is 13 amino acids long. The germline gives CDR1 SNHLY, CDR2 FYNNEI. V lost 9 bases and J lost 6; bases outside the gene matches: 9. CDR3 DNA sequence: TGTGCCAGTCGACAGGGGTTCGGGGATGGCTACACCTTC. It is translated as CASRQGFGDGYTF.

The rearrangement uses TRBV6-5 and TRBJ2-7; D might be TRBD2 (6 bases). CDR3 length: 14 residues. V lost 5 bases and J 2 bases, leaving 13 bases between the germline ends. Per germline, CDR1 MNHEY and CDR2 SVGAGI. For the CDR3, the DNA is TGTGCCAGCAGTATAACTAGCTTTGCCTACGAGCAGTACTTC. Translating it yields CASSITSFAYEQYF.

This clone was detected only a few times. This sequence joins TRBV2 and TRBJ1-2; 7 nucleotides line up with TRBD1. Trimming cost V 6 bases and J 4 bases; bases outside gene matches: 5. The CDR3 loop spans 13 amino acids. The germline V gene has CDR1 SNHLY and CDR2 FYNNEI. CDR3 amino acids: CASRETGIYGYTF. Here the CDR3 DNA reads TGTGCCAGCAGAGAGACAGGGATCTATGGCTACACCTTC.

The chain combines TRBV6-6 with TRBJ2-5, with TRBD1 matching over 7 bases. The DNA matches TRBJ2-7 better at its end, which makes the J call doubtful. Germline V gene lookup returns CDR1 MNHNY and CDR2 SVGAGI (reference sequence). The CDR3 spans 13 residues. The DNA of the CDR3 is TGTGCCAGCAGCTGGGGACAGTTCTACGAGCAGTACTTC. Protein product: CASSWGQFYEQYF.

This clone was found once. At the DNA level, this CDR3 is encoded by other sequences in the same sample as well. The chain employs TRBV19 and TRBJ2-3; 10 bases line up with TRBD1. This CDR3 has 13 residues. Per the germline V gene, CDR1 is LNHDA and CDR2 is SQIVND (reference sequence). V trimming: 6 bases; J trimming: 3 bases; junction bases outside the gene matches: 0. In DNA form, the CDR3 reads TGTGCCAGTAGGGACAGGGGGACAGATACGCAGTATTTT. Its protein product is CASRDRGTDTQYF.

The rearrangement links TRBV5-1 to TRBJ2-5, with D unresolved. Germline V lookup: CDR1 SGHRS, CDR2 YFSETQ. Trimming pared 4 bases from V and 4 bases from J, leaving 11 bases between. The CDR3 has 13 amino acids. CDR3 in amino acids: CASSVLPGETQYF. In DNA form, the CDR3 reads TGCGCCAGCAGCGTCTTACCGGGAGAGACCCAGTACTTC.

The chain combines TRBV5-1 with TRBJ2-7, with 12 nucleotides matching TRBD2. J gave up 0 bases and V 5 bases, and 9 bases lay outside the gene matches. This CDR3 has 17 residues. CDR1 and CDR2 from the germline V gene are SGHRS and YFSETQ. The CDR3 loop is CASRIASGGVDSYEQYF. The CDR3 DNA follows: TGCGCCAGCAGGATAGCTAGCGGGGGGGTGGACTCCTACGAGCAGTACTTC.

This rearrangement joins TRBV7-6 to TRBJ1-2; tentatively, D is TRBD1 (5 bases). Germline V lookup: CDR1 SGHVS, CDR2 FNYEAQ. The CDR3 is 13 amino acids. V was cut by 5 bases and J by 1 base, with 8 bases left in between. The CDR3 coding sequence is TGTGCCAGCAGCCCCGACAGTAACTATGGCTACACCTTC. This encodes CASSPDSNYGYTF.

V and J are TRBV2 and TRBJ1-1, with 7 bases lining up with TRBD1. The CDR3 contains 16 residues. Germline CDR1 and CDR2: SNHLY and FYNNEI. J gave up 0 bases and V 5 bases, and 9 bases lay outside the gene matches. The CDR3 reads CASSRGLGQLNTEAFF. The CDR3 nucleotides are TGTGCCAGCAGTAGAGGCTTGGGACAGTTGAACACTGAAGCTTTCTTT. Supplemented by reference TRBV2 and TRBJ1-1, the full variable domain reads EPEVTQTPSHQVTQMGQEVILRCVPISNHLYFYWYRQILGQKVEFLVSFYNNEISEKSEIFDDQFSVERPDGSNFTLKIRSTKLEDSAMYFCASSRGLGQLNTEAFFGQGTRLTVV.

This sequence joins TRBV10-3 and TRBJ1-6; TRBD1 aligns across 9 bases. CDR1 and CDR2 from the germline V gene are ENHRY and SYGVKD. CDR3 length: 16 amino acids. V trimming: 0 bases; J trimming: 7 bases; junction bases outside the gene matches: 4. In nucleotides, the CDR3 is TGTGCCATCAGTGAGTCCCTAGACAGGGGGAATTCACCCCTCCACTTT. This encodes CAISESLDRGNSPLHF.